This T cell receptor beta chain was sequenced during a study of T cells in tumors after PD-1 blockade. Background on the study: Patients received pembrolizumab 200 mg every 3 weeks or cemiplimab 350 mg every 2 weeks. Daily vismodegib 150 mg continued in a subset of anti-PD-1-treated patients. Blood samples averaged around 110,000 templates (range about 21,000-257,772) and approximately 35,000 unique clonotypes. Study-level findings and limits: Peripheral recruitment is suggested, as some novel exhausted tumor clones were in pre-treatment blood.

As to this clone: Its specificity is unknown.

This table comes from immunoSEQ multiplex PCR, and its TCRdb copy is limited to in-frame clones, with some not included. The table has about 14,000 clones, about 84% seen once. The germline V gene encodes CDR1 SGHDT and CDR2 YYEEEE. The CDR3 extends over 14 amino acids. V lost 1 base and J 7 bases, leaving 11 bases between the germline ends. The sequencing used PBMCs, collected after anti-PD-1 treatment. The chain carries TRBV5-6 and TRBJ1-4; D uncertain. The sequence was obtained from a human donor with basal cell carcinoma. The CDR3 here is CASSLSGNGEKLFF. CDR3 sequence (DNA): TGTGCCAGCAGCTTGTCCGGGAACGGTGAAAAACTGTTTTTT.